Reported below is one T cell receptor (beta chain). This clonotype registers as medium-sized (0.01 to 0.1%) within its sample. It has no known antigen specificity. It has no much larger one-base neighbor in the sample; base qualities were not kept. The germline V gene gives CDR1 as SGHTA and CDR2 as FQGNSA. From the cysteine up to the phenylalanine, the CDR3 has a length of 13 residues. Only the CDR3 DNA is retained, 39 bases long and in frame from the first base. After removal of 5 bases from V and 6 bases from J, the junction retains 7 bases not matched to a gene. Using a BD FACSAria-II, CD8+ T cells were sorted according to CD103 expression straight into ice-cold TRIzol LS reagent. Freshly resected lung tumor tissue was collected at the time of surgical resection. Fresh cells were Fc receptor-blocked, then stained for CD45, CD4, CD3, CD8A and CD103, with DAPI used for live/dead discrimination. A miRNeasy kit was used to purify total RNA from sorted CD103+ and CD103- CD8+ T cells. Sorting of tumor-infiltrating CD8+ cytotoxic T cells by CD103 expression was used to split tissue-resident memory (TRM) cells from non-TRM cells. The donors had treatment-naive lung cancer. Patients with respiratory malignancies who were newly diagnosed and untreated were recruited prospectively after referral.

Sequencer: Illumina MiSeq. Unique molecular identifiers were built into the TCR sequencing libraries, which were indexed using TruSeq single indexes. As for the original processing: TCR reads were mapped and error-corrected with MIGEC v1.2.7 and were then analyzed with VDJtools v1.1.7, with default settings applied for both tools. Shannon-Wiener and inverse Simpson indices were computed in VDJtools to quantify repertoire diversity. Expanded TCRbeta clonotypes were defined by a frequency threshold of at least three. Across the approximately nine patients, Wilcoxon rank-sum tests were used for the statistical comparisons of TCR diversity between tumor TRM and non-TRM populations. Using fastp trimming at Q25 and MiXCR clonotype assembly, TCRdb reanalyzed the public sequencing data and kept in-frame beta chains. Rows are unified per CDR3 protein, each entry keeping the most common DNA and genes. Here the V and J calls rest on TCRdb's processing, not on the authors' analysis. The sample table records hundreds of distinct CDR3 sequences; 24% of these occur just once. The ten largest clonotypes hold roughly 44% of the sample.

The data originate from a study of tissue-resident memory T cells in lung cancer (dated by TCRdb to between 2018 and 2020). Study-wide context: TCR beta-chain sequencing compared paired tumor TRM and tumor non-TRM populations from around nine lung cancer patients.

Results and caveats for the whole study, not just this receptor: On average, expanded clonotypes made up about three quarters of tumor TRM repertoires, compared with approximately 52% of tumor non-TRM repertoires. Compared with tumor non-TRM cells, tumor TRM cells had a significantly more restricted TCR repertoire, with lower Shannon-Wiener and inverse Simpson diversity. Per patient, the most expanded clonotype made up an average of around 20% of sequenced TRM cells, a finding that suggests expansion of a single tumor antigen-specific clone.

Sequencing used CD103+ CD8+ T cells from lung tumor tissue. The cell subset or site label corresponds to: tissue-resident memory (TRM) CD8+ CTLs. The clonotype was recovered from a human donor with treatment-naive lung cancer (subtype not recorded). In this chain, TRBV7-2 is recombined with TRBJ2-7; 7 of the junction bases match TRBD1. The CDR3 region has the sequence CASSPGTALEQYF. The nucleotides are TGTGCCAGCAGCCCTGGGACAGCTCTCGAGCAGTACTTC.